This T cell receptor beta chain was identified during a study of blood T cells in healthy people across ages. Study-wide findings and caveats: TCR beta diversity tracked closely with naive T cell percentage. Donors of long life had a larger count of naive CD4+ cells and greater diversity than aged donors.

Trimming removed 5 bases at V and 4 bases at J, with 17 bases between. Germline CDR1 is DFQATT and CDR2 is SNEGSKA (reference sequence). The CDR3 contains 14 residues. About this clonotype: Its antigen remains unknown.

For the second PCR, which ran for about 7 to 11 cycles, a sample-barcoded 5' primer and a J-beta primer mix were used. TCRdb re-called the 5' RACE reads through MiXCR, storing one row per CDR3 protein. The table has approximately 800,000 distinct CDR3 sequences, over 45% seen once. The receptor's source is a man in his thirties or forties in good health. V gene TRBV20-1 combines with J gene TRBJ1-2; D ambiguous. The sample taken for sequencing was blood. In DNA form, the CDR3 reads TGCAGTGCTCGAGTGGGGTATTCGTCCTATGGCTACACCTTC. Amino acids: CSARVGYSSYGYTF.